This TCR beta chain came from a study of CD8+ T cells in alopecia areata. For the study at large: A regimen of oral tofacitinib, 5 to 10 mg twice daily, was given to treated patients.

RNA, once extracted, was reverse transcribed into cDNA for use as the sequencing template. Assay: immunoSEQ multiplex PCR; the TCRdb copy retains only in-frame clones and omits some. The repertoire consists of about 180,000 clones, with roughly 59% occurring once and the leading ten covering about 1.7%. Regarding this clone: What it binds is not known. The same CDR3 also results from other DNA sequences found in this sample.

The CDR3 has 13 residues. The V gene's germline CDR1 is GTSNPN and CDR2 SVGIG (reference sequence). V was pared by 3 bases and J by 0 bases, with 9 bases between. Study results and caveats: Sequenced scalp T cells also include alphabeta T cells resident in normal skin. More clonal than normal scalp was lesional scalp, particularly alopecia totalis/universalis.

The V call is TRBV30, the J call TRBJ2-7; weak D call: TRBD1 (5 bases). The sequencing used CD4+ T cells sorted from blood, collected at week 0. The origin of this receptor is a human donor with alopecia areata. The CDR3 region has the DNA TGTGCCTGGAGCCGAGACAGCTCCTACGAGCAGTACTTC. The encoded protein is CAWSRDSSYEQYF.